Sequencing of this T cell receptor (beta chain) was carried out in a study of T cell responses to AZD1222 COVID-19 vaccine. Findings of the study overall: Clonal diversity was possibly underestimated; the donors were predominantly white British and more often female. Increased Spike-specific TCR breadth and depth were observed after two AZD1222 doses. It was only a handful of AZD1222 recipients who were seropositive at baseline.

Sequenced by immunoSEQ multiplex PCR; TCRdb stores in-frame clones only, minus some. The sample lists some 120,000 clones, approximately 90% seen once, with 1.6% in the top ten. As regards this clone: Antigen specificity is unknown.

The sample here was peripheral blood, taken 28 days after the second AZD1222 dose. The TCR originated in an adult who received the AZD1222 COVID-19 vaccine.

CDR3 residues: CASRQGLNNSPLHF. The CDR3 region has the DNA TGTGCCAGTCGACAGGGACTTAATAATTCACCCCTCCACTTT. The chain employs TRBV2 and TRBJ1-6; 7 bases align to TRBD1. CDR3 size: 14 residues. Germline V gene sequence: CDR1 SNHLY, CDR2 FYNNEI. V shed 9 bases and J 5 bases; nucleotides not matched to a gene: 7.